This T cell receptor beta chain comes out of a study of cytomegalovirus exposure and HLA in healthy donors. Study results and caveats: Later analysis associated a missense DCLRE1C variant with TCR beta V- and J-gene trimming. The authors later found HLA-associated TCR beta chains more clonally expanded than equally common others. Presence/absence analyses rested on an assumption that sequencing depth was roughly uniform across donors.

A multiplex PCR was run with 60 Vbeta primers and 13 Jbeta primers. Only in-frame clones appear in the TCRdb table, and some are missing; sequencing was by immunoSEQ multiplex PCR. In all, the sample yields some 48,000 clones. Turning to this clone: What it binds is unknown.

Per the germline V gene, CDR1 is SSHAT and CDR2 is FNYEAQ (reference sequence). The CDR3 is 16 residues long. V lost 4 bases and J lost 0; bases outside the gene matches: 5. Sampled while nominally healthy, donors likely had unrecorded immune exposures. This receptor was taken from a man aged 40-50 years in good health and CMV-seropositive. Source material: PBMCs. V and J are TRBV7-7 and TRBJ2-3; 9 bases are shared with TRBD2. The CDR3 nucleotides are TGTGCCAGCAGCTCGCTTAGCGGGAGTAGCACAGATACGCAGTATTTT. It specifies CASSSLSGSSTDTQYF.